This entry is about one T cell receptor beta chain. The CDR3 spans 15 residues. Losses at the gene ends were 3 bases for V and 3 bases for J; bases not matched to a gene: 8. Looked up from germline, CDR1 is KGHSH and CDR2 is LQKENI. The sample is drawn from a study of blood T cell repertoires in COVID-19. The protocol was immunoSEQ multiplex PCR, while the TCRdb copy is restricted to in-frame clones and leaves out a portion. The repertoire has more than 300,000 clones, about 90% of them found once; the top ten carry roughly 10%. What was sequenced was PBMCs or T cells enriched from blood (not recorded which). This chain joins TRBV18 and TRBJ2-7; 7 bases map to TRBD2. This sequence was found in a woman aged 30 to 39 who had recovered from COVID-19. The CDR3 DNA is TGTGCCAGCTCACCCGAAGCGGGATTCATCTACGAGCAGTACTTC. This translates into CASSPEAGFIYEQYF.